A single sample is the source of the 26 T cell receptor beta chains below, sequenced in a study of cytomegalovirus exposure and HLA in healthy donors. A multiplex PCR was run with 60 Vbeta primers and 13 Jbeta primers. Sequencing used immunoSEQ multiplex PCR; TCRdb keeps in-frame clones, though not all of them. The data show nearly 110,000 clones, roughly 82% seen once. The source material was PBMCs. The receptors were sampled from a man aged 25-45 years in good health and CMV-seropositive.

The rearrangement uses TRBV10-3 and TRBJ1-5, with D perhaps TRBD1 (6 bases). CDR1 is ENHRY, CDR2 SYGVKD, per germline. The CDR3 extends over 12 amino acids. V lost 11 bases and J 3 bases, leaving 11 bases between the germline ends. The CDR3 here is CAAGTHNQPQHF. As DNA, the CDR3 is TGTGCCGCCGGGACACACAATCAGCCCCAGCATTTT.

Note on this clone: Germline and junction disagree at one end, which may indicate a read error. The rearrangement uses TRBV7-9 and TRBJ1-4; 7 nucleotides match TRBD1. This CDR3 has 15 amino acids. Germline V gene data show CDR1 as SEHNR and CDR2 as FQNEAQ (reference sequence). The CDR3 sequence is CSSSANTGAGEKLFF. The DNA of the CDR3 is TGTTCCAGCAGCGCGAACACAGGGGCCGGTGAAAAACTGTTTTTT.

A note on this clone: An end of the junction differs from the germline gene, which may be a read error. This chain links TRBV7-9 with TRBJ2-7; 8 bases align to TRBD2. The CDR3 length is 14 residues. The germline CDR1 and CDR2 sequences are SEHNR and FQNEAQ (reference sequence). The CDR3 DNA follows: TGTTCCAGCAGCTTCCTTCGGGAGGGGCAGGAGCGGTACTTC. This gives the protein CSSSFLREGQERYF.

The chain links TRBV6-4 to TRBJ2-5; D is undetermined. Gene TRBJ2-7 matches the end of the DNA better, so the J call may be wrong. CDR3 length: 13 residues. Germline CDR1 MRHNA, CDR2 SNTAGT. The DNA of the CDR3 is TGTGCCAGCAGCTTCTCCCCGGGTTACGAGCAGTACTTC. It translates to CASSFSPGYEQYF.

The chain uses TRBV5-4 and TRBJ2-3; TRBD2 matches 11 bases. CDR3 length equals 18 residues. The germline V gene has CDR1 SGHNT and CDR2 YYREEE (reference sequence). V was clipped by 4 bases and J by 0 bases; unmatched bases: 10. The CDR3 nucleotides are TGTGCCAGCAGCCCAACTAGCGGGGGCCCTTCTAGCACAGATACGCAGTATTTT. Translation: CASSPTSGGPSSTDTQYF.

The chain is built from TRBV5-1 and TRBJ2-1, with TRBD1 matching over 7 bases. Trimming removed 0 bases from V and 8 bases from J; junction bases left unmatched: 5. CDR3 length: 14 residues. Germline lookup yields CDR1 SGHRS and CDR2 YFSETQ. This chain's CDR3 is CASSLGTGGHEQFF. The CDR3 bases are TGCGCCAGCAGCTTGGGGACAGGTGGGCATGAGCAGTTCTTC.

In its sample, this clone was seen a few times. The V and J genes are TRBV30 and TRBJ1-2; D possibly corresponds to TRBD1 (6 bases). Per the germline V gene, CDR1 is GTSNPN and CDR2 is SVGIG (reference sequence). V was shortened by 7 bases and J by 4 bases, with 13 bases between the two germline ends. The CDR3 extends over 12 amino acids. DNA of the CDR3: TGTGCCTTCTCCAGGGGCTCCTATGGCTACACCTTC. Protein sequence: CAFSRGSYGYTF. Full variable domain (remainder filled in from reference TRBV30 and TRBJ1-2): SQTIHQWPATLVQPVGSPLSLECTVEGTSNPNLYWYRQAAGRGLQLLFYSVGIGQISSEVPQNLSASRPQDRQFILSSKKLLLSDSGFYLCAFSRGSYGYTFGSGTRLTVV.

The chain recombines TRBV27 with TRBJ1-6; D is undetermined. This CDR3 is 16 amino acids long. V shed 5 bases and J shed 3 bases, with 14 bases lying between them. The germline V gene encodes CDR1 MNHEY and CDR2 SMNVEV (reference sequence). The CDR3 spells CASSPFLAGYNSPLHF. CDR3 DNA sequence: TGTGCCAGCAGTCCTTTTCTGGCAGGCTATAATTCACCCCTCCACTTT.

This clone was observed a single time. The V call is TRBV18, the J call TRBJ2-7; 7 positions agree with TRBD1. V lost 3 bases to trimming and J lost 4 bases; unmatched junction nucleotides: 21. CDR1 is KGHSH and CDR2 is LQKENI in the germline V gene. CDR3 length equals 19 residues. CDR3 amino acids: CASSPVTPFDRAFGYEQYF. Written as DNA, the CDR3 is TGTGCCAGCTCACCCGTAACCCCATTCGACAGGGCGTTTGGATACGAGCAGTACTTC.

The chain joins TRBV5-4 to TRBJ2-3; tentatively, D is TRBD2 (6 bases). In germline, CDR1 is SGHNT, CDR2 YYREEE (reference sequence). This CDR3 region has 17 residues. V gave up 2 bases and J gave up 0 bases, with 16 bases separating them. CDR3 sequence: CASSLLAGGTSTDTQYF. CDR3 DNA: TGTGCCAGCAGCTTACTAGCAGGAGGTACTAGCACAGATACGCAGTATTTT.

CDR3 DNA sequence: TGTGCCAGCAGCTTAGAGAGACTAGCGGGGGAATCCTACGAGCAGTACTTC. Translation: CASSLERLAGESYEQYF. The chain combines TRBV11-2 with TRBJ2-5; 12 bases agree with TRBD2. TRBJ2-7 matches the DNA end more closely, so the J call is doubtful. The CDR3 sequence is 17 residues long. Germline CDR1 SGHAT, CDR2 FQNNGV.

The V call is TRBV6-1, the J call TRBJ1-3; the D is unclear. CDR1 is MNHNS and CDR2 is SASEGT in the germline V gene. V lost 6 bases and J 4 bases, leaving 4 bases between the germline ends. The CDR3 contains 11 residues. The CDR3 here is CASRQGNTIYF. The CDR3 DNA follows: TGTGCCAGCAGACAGGGAAACACCATATATTTT.

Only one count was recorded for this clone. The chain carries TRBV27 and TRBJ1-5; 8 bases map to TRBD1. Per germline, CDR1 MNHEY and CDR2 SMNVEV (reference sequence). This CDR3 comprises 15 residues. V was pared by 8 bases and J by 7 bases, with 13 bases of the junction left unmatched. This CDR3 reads CASGGTGGINQPQHF. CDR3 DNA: TGTGCCAGCGGAGGAACAGGGGGTATCAACCAGCCCCAGCATTTT.

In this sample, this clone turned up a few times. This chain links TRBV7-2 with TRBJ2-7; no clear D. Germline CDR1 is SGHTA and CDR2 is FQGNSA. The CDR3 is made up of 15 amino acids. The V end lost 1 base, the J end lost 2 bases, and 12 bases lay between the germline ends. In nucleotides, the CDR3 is TGTGCCAGCAGCTTAGTCCCGGAGTACGCCTACGAGCAGTACTTC. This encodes CASSLVPEYAYEQYF.

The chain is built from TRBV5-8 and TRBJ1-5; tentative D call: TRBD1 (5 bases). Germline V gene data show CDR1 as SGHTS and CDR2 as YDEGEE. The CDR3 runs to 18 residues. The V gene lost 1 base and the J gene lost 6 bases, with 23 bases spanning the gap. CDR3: CASSLWFQGRALGQPQHF. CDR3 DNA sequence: TGTGCCAGCAGCTTGTGGTTTCAGGGTAGGGCACTTGGTCAGCCCCAGCATTTT.

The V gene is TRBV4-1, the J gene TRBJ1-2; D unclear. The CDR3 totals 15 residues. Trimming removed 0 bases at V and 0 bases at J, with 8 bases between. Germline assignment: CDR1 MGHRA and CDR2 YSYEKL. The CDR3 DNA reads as TGCGCCAGCAGCCAAGATCTAAAAGCTAACTATGGCTACACCTTC. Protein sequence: CASSQDLKANYGYTF.

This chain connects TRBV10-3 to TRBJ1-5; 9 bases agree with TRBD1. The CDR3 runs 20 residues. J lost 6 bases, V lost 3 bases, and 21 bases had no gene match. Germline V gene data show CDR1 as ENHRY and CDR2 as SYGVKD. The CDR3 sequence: CAISEHRSGTGSGVVQPQHF. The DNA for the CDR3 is TGTGCCATCAGTGAACACCGGTCTGGGACAGGGTCGGGTGTCGTTCAGCCCCAGCATTTT.

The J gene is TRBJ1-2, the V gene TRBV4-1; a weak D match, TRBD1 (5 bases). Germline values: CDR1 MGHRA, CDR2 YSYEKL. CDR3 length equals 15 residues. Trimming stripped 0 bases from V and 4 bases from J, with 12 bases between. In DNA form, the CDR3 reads TGCGCCAGCAGCCAAGAAGGGTCAGGGTCCTATGGCTACACCTTC. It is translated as CASSQEGSGSYGYTF.

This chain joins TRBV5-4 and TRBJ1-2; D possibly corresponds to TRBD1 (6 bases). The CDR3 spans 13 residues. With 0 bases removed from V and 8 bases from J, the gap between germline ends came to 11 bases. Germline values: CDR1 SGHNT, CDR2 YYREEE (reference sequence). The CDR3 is CASSLGGPKGYTF. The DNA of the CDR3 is TGTGCCAGCAGCTTGGGGGGGCCAAAAGGCTACACCTTC.

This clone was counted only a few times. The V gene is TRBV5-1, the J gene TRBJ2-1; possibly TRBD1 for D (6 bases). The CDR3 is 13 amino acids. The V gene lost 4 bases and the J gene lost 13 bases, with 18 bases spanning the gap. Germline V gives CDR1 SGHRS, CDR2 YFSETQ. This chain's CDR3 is CASSPGSLGHQFF. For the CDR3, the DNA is TGCGCCAGCAGCCCTGGCTCTCTGGGACACCAGTTCTTC.

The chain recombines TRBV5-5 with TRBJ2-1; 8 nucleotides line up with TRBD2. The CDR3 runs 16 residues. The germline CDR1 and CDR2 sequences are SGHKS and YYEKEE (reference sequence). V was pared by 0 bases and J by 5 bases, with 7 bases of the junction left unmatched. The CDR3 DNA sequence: TGTGCCAGCAGCTTGGATCTAATAGCGGGGAACAATGAGCAGTTCTTC. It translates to CASSLDLIAGNNEQFF.

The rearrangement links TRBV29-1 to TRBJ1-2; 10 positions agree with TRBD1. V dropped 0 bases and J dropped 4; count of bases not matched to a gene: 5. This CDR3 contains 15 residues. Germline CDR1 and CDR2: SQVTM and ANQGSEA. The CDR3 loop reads CSVEDRDRGPYGYTF. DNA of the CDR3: TGCAGCGTTGAAGATCGGGACAGGGGCCCCTATGGCTACACCTTC.

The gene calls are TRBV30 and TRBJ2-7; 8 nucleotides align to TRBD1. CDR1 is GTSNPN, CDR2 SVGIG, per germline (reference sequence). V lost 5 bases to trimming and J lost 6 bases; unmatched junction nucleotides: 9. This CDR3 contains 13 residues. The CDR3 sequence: CAWDRGQPREQYF. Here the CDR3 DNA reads TGTGCCTGGGACAGGGGCCAGCCTCGCGAGCAGTACTTC.

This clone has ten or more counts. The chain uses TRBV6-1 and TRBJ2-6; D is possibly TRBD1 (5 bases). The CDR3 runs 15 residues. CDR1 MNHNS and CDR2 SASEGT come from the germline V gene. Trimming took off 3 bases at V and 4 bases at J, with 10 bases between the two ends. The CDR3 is CASSDQGEGANVLTF. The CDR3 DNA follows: TGTGCCAGCAGTGATCAAGGGGAAGGGGCCAACGTCCTGACTTTC.

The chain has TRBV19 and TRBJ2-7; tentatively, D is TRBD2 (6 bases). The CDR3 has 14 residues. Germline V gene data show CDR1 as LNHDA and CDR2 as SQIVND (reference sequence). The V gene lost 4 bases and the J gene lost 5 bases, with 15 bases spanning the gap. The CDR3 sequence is CASSTVRLVHEQYF. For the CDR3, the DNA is TGTGCCAGTAGTACGGTCCGACTAGTCCACGAGCAGTACTTC.

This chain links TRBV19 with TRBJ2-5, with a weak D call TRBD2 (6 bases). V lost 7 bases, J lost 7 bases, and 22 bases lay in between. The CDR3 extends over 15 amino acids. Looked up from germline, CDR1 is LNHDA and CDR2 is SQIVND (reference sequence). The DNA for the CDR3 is TGTGCCAGTACCTCATCGTACCGTCTCGGGGGGACCCAGTACTTC. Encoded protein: CASTSSYRLGGTQYF.